The source of this T cell receptor beta chain is a study of human T cells and chemical hapten exposure. This clonotype was picked up a small number of times. TCRdb reprocessed the RACE reads with MiXCR, giving one entry per CDR3 protein. The sample records 90,000 to 110,000 distinct CDR3 sequences, around 34% being singletons. Time point noted: patch test 3, about 24 weeks after DPC sensitization. Treatment noted: therapeutic diphenylcyclopropenone sensitization with weekly scalp DPC. This material consisted of whole blood, taken in connection with sensitization to the hapten diphenylcyclopropenone (DPC). The TCR comes from a man aged 40-50 years with alopecia areata. Some clones in this sample may be carry-over from other donors' samples.

CDR3 protein: CASRSGWTDTQYF. For the CDR3, the DNA is TGTGCCAGCAGATCTGGGTGGACAGATACGCAGTATTTT. The chain carries TRBV7-2 and TRBJ2-3; no definite D call. Trimming removed 6 bases from V and 3 bases from J, with 10 bases in between. Germline V CDR1 and CDR2: SGHTA, FQGNSA. CDR3 length equals 13 residues.